This T cell receptor beta chain was sequenced in a study of T cells after yellow fever vaccination. Study results and limitations: Almost all vaccine-responding clonotypes were not detected in the sorted memory subsets at the day 0 time point.

TCRdb independently ran MiXCR on the 5' RACE reads; one entry per CDR3 protein. The repertoire holds 9,500 to 15,000 distinct CDR3 sequences, with roughly 6% as singletons. The ends lost 7 bases at V and 4 bases at J; junction bases unmatched: 6. The CDR3 runs to 15 residues. Sample share makes this clonotype medium-sized. The receptor's source is a man aged 25 to 40 who received the YFV17D yellow fever vaccine. The chain recombines TRBV12-3 or TRBV12-4 with TRBJ2-2, with 10 bases lining up with TRBD1. The sample in question was PBMCs, either bulk or a sorted T-cell subset (CD4+, CD8+, memory, or dextramer-sorted; not recorded which), obtained on the day of the yellow fever booster vaccination. DNA of the CDR3: TGTGCCAGCACCGGGCGGACAGGGGGCACCGGGGAGCTGTTTTTT. Protein product: CASTGRTGGTGELFF.